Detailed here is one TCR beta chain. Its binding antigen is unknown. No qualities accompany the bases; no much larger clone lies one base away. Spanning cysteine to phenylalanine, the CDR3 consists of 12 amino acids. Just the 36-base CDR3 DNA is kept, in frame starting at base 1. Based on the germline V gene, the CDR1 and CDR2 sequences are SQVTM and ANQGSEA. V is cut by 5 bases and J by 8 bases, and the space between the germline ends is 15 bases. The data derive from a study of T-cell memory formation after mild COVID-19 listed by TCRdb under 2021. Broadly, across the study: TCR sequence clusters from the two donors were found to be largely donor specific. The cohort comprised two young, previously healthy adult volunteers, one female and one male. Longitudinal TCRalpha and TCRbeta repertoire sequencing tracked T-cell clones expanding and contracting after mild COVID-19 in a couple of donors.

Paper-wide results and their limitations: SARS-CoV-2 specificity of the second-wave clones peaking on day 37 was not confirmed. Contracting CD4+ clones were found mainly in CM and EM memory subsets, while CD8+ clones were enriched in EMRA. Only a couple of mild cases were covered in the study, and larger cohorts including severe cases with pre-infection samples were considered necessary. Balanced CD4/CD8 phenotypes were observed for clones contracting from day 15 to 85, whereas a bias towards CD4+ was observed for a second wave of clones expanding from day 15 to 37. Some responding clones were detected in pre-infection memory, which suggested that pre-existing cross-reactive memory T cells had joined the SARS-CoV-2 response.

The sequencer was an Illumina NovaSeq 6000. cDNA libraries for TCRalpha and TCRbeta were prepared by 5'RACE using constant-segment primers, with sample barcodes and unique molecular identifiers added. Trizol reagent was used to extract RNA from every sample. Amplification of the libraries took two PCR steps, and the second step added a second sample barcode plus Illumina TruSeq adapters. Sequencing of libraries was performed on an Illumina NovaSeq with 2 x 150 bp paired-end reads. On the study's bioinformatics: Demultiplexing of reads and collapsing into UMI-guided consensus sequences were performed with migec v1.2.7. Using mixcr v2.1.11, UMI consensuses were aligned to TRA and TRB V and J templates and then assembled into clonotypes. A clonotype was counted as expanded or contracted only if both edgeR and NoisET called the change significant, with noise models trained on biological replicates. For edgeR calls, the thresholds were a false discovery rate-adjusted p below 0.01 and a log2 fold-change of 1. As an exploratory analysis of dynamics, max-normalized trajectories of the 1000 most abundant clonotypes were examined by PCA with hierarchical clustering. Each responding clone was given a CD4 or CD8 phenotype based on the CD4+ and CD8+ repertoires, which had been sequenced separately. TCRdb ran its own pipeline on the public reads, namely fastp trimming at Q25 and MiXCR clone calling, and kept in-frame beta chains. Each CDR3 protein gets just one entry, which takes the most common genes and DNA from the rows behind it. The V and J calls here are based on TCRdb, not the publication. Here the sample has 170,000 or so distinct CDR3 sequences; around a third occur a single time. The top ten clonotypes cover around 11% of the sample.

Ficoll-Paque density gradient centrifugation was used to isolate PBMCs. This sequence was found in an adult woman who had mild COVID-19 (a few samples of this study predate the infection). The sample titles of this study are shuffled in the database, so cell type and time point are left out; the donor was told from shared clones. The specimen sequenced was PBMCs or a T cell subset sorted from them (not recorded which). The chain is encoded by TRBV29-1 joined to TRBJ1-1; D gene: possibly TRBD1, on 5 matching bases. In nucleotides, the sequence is TGCAGCGTTCGCAGGGTGGTTCAGGAAGCTTTCTTT. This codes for CSVRRVVQEAFF. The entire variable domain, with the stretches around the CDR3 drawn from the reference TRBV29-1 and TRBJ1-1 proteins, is SAVISQKPSRDICQRGTSLTIQCQVDSQVTMMFWYRQQPGQSLTLIATANQGSEATYESGFVIDKFPISRPNLTFSTLTVSNMSPEDSSIYLCSVRRVVQEAFFGQGTRLTVV.